This T cell receptor beta chain was captured by sequencing in a study of blood T cells in healthy people across ages. There are 17 residues in the CDR3. Looked up from germline, CDR1 is ENHRY and CDR2 is SYGVKD. The V gene lost 3 bases and the J gene lost 9 bases, with 24 bases spanning the gap. About this clonotype itself: Its target is not known.

Study results and caveats: Naive CD4+ cells and diversity were both higher in long-lived donors than in aged donors. Estimated diversity across one million T cells was deemed an underestimate. TCR beta diversity per million T cells fell roughly linearly with age.

The authors ran a second PCR of about 6 to 11 cycles using a sample-barcoded 5' primer and a J-beta primer mix. Any given sample supplied a minimum of 3 million CDR3-containing paired-end reads. TCRdb reprocessed the 5' RACE reads via MiXCR and lists one record per CDR3 protein. The table has 500,000 to 550,000 distinct CDR3 sequences, around 24% seen once. These records were also assigned to another study, of T cells of mothers and their children.

The sequencing sample was made of blood. This TCR was sampled from a boy younger than 18 in good health. This chain connects TRBV10-3 to TRBJ2-1; the D gene is possibly TRBD2 (7 bases). In DNA, the CDR3 is TGTGCCATCAGTGACCGACTAGCTGGGGGGGGACAACCTGAGCAGTTCTTC. Its protein is CAISDRLAGGGQPEQFF.